The sequence of this T cell receptor beta chain was determined in a study of T cells in tumors and immune-related adverse events. The assay was immunoSEQ multiplex PCR, and TCRdb's table has in-frame clones only and misses some. The sample holds about 11,000 clones, around 92% seen once. The sequences come from lymph node tissue, collected from a patient treated with anti-PD-1 therapy. This TCR was sampled from a female donor with metastatic renal cell carcinoma.

CDR3 DNA: TGCGCCAGCAGCTTGGCCCAAGGGAGAACAGATACGCAGTATTTT. It is translated as CASSLAQGRTDTQYF. The chain combines TRBV5-1 with TRBJ2-3; D might be TRBD2 (5 bases). CDR1 is SGHRS and CDR2 is YFSETQ in the germline V gene. This CDR3 spans 15 amino acids. Trimming cost V 0 bases and J 3 bases, with 11 bases left between them.